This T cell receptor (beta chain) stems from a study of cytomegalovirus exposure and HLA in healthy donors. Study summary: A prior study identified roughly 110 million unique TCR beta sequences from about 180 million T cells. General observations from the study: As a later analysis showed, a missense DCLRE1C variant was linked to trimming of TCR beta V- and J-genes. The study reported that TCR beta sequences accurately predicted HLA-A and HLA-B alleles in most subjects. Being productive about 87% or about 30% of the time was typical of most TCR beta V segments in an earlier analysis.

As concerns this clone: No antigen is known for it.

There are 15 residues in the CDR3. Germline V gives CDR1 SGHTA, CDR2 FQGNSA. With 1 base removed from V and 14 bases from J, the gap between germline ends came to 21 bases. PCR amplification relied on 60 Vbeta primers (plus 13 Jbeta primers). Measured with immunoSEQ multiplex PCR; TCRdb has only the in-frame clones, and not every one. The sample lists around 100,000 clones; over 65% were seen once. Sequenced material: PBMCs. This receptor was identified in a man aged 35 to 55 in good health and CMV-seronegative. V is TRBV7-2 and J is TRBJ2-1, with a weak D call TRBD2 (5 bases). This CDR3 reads CASSLGPRGYNDEFF. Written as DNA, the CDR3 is TGTGCCAGCAGCTTAGGGCCCCGCGGGTATAACGACGAGTTCTTC.